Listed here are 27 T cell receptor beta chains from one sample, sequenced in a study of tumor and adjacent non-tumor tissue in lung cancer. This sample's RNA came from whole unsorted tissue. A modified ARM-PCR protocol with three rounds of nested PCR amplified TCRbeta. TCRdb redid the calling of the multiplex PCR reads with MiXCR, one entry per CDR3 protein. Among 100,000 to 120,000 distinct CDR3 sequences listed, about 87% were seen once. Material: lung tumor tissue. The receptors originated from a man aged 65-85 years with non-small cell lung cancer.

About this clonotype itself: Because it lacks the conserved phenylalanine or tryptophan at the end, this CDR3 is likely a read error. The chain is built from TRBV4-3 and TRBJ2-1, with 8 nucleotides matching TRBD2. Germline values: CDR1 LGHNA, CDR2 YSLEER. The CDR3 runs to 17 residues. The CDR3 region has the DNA TGCGTCAGCTGCCAAGGCCCAGCGGGAGCTGGATACAATGAGCAGTTCCTC. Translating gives CVSCQGPAGAGYNEQFL.

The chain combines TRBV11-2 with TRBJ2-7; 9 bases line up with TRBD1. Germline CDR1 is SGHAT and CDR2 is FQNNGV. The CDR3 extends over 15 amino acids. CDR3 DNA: TGTCCCGGCAGCCCGGGGACAGGGCCCTCCTACGAGCAGTACTTC. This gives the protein CPGSPGTGPSYEQYF.

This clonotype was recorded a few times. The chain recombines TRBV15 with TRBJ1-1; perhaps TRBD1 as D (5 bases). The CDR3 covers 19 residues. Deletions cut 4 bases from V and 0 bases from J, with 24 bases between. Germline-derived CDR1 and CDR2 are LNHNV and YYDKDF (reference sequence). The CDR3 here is CATSIGLVRELVMNTEAFF. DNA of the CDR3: TGTGCCACCAGCATTGGTCTAGTCAGGGAGCTGGTCATGAACACTGAAGCTTTCTTT.

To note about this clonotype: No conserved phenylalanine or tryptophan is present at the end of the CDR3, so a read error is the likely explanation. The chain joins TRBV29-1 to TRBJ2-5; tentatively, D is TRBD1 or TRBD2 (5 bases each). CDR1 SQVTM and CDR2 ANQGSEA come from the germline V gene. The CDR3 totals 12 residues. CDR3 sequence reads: CGVEPGAETQYL. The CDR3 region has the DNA TGCGGCGTTGAGCCCGGGGCGGAGACCCAGTACCTC.

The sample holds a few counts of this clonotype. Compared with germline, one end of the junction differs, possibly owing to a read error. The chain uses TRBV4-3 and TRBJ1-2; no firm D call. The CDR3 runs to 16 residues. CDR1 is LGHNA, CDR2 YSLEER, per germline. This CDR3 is CASSQDSVWYPGDYTF. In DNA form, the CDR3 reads TGCGCTAGCAGCCAAGATTCCGTGTGGTATCCGGGTGACTACACCTTC.

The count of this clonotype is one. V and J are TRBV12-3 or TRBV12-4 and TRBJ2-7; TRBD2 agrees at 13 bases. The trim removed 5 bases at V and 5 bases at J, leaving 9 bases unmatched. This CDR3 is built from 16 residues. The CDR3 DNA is TGTGCCAGCAGTATAACCACTAGCGGGAGGGTTAACGAGCAGTACTTC. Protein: CASSITTSGRVNEQYF.

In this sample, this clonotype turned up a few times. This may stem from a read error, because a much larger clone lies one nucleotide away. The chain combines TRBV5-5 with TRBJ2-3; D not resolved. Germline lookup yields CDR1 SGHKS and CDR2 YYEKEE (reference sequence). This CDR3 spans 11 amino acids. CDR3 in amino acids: CVSRTTDTQYF. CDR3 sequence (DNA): TGTGTCAGCCGAACCACAGATACGCAGTATTTT.

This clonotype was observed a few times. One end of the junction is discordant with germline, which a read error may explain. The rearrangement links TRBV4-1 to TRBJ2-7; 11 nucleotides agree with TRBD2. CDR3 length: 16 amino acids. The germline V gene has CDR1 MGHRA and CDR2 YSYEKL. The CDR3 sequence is CASSRTLAGEGDELYF. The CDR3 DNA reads TGCGCCAGCAGTCGGACACTAGCGGGAGAGGGGGATGAGCTGTACTTC.

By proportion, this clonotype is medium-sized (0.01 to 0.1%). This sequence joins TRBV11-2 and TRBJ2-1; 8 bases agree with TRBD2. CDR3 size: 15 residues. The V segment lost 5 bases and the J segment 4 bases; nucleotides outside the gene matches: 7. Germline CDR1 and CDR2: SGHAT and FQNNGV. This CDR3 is CASSLSGTLYNEQFF. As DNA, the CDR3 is TGTGCCAGCAGCCTTAGCGGGACTTTATACAATGAGCAGTTCTTC.

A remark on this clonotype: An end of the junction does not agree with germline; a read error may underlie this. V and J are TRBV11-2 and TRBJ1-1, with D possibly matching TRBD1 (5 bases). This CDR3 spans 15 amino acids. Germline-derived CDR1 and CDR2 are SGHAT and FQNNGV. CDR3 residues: CTSSPPNVRGTEAFF. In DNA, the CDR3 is TGTACCAGCAGTCCCCCCAACGTTAGGGGCACTGAAGCTTTTTTT.

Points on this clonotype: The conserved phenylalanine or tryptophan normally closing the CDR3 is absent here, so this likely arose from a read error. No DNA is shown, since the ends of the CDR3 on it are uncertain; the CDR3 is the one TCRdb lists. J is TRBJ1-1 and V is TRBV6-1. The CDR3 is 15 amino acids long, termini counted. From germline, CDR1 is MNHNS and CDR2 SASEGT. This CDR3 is CASSERRNLHTELFI.

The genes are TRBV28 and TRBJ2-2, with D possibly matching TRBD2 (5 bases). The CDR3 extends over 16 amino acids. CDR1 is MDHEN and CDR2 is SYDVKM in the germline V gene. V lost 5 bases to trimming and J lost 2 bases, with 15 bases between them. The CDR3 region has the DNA TGTGCCAGCAGTGGGCCAGCGGAGGACAACACCGGGGAGCTGTTTTTT. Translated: CASSGPAEDNTGELFF.

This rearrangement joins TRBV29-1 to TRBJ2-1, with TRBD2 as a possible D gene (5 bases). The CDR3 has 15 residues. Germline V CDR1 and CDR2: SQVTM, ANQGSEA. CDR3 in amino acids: CIIASGVYQTHEQFF. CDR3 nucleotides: TGCATCATTGCCAGCGGAGTCTACCAGACCCATGAGCAGTTCTTC.

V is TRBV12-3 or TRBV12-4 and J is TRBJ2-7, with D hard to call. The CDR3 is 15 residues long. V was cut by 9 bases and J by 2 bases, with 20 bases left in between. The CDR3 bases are TGTGCCAGTACTACCTCGATAGGAAGACCCTACGAGCAGTACTTC. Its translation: CASTTSIGRPYEQYF.

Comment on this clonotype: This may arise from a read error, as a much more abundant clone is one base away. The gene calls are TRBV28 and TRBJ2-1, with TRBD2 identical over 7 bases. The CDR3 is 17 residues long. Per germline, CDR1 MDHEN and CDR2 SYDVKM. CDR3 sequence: CASRLEVGLADYNEQSF. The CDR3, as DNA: TGTGCCAGCAGATTGGAGGTGGGTCTAGCGGACTACAATGAGCAGTCCTTC.

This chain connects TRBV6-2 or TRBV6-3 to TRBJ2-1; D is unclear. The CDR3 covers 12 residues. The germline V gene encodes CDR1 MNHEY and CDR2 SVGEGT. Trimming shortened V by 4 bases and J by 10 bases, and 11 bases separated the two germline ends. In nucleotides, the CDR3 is TGTGCCAGCAGTTGCACGCCTACAGAGCAGTTCTTC. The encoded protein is CASSCTPTEQFF.

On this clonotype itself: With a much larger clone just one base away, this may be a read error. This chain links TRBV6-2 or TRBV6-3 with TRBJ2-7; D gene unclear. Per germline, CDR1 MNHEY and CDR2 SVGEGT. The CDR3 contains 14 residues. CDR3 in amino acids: CGSTLDGSSYGQYF. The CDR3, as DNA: TGTGGCAGCACCCTGGACGGCTCATCCTACGGGCAGTACTTC.

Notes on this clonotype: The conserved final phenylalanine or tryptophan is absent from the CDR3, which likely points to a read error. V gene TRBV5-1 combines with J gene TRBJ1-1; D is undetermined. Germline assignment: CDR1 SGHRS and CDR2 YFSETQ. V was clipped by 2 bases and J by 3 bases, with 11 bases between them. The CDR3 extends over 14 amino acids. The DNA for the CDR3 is TGCGCCAGCAGCTTAATGGGAGCTGACACTGAAGCTTTCATT. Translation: CASSLMGADTEAFI.

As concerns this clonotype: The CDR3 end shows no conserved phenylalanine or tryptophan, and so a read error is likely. The CDR3 DNA reads as TGTGCCAGCAGCCTGGGGGGGGAAGAGACCCAGTACGTC. Encoded protein: CASSLGGEETQYV. The V gene is TRBV5-4, the J gene TRBJ2-5; 7 bases align to TRBD2. The junction had 3 bases not matched to a gene; V was cut back by 4 bases and J by 3 bases. Germline V lookup: CDR1 SGHNT, CDR2 YYREEE (reference sequence). This CDR3 has 13 residues.

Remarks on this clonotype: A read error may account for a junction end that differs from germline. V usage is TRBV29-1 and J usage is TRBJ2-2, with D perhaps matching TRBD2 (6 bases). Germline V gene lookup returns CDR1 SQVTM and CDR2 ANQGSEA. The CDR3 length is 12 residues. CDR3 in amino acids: CIVGGNAGELFF. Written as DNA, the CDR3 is TGCATCGTTGGGGGGAACGCCGGGGAGCTGTTTTTT.

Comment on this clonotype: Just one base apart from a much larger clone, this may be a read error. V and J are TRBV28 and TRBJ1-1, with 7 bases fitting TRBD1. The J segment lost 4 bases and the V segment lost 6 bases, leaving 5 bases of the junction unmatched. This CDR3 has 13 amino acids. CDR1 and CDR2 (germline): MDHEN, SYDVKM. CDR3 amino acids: CASSIYRGTEAFF. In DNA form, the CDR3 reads TGTGCCAGCAGCATCTACAGGGGCACTGAAGCTTTCTTT.

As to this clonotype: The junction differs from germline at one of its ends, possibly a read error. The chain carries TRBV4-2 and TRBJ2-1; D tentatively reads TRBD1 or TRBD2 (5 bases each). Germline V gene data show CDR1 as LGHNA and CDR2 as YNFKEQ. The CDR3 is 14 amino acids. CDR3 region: CASSQANRGNEQLF. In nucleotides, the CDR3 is TGTGCCAGCAGCCAAGCTAATCGGGGCAATGAGCAGCTCTTC.

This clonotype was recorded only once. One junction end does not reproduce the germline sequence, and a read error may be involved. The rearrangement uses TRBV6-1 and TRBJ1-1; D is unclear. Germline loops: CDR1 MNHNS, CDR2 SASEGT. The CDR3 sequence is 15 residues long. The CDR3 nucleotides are TGTACCAGCAGTGACAACAGCCTGACGAACACTGAAGCTTTCTTT. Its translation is CTSSDNSLTNTEAFF.

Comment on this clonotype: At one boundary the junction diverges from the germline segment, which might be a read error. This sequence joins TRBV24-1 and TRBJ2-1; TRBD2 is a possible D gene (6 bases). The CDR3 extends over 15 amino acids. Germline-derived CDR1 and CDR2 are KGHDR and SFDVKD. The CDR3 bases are TGTACCACCAGTGGTGTATTAGCGGAAGTTCGGCAGCAGTTCTTC. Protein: CTTSGVLAEVRQQFF.

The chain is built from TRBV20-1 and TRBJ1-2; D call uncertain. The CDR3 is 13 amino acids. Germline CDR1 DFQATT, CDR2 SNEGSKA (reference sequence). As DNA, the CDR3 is TGCAGCGCCATACCTTCGCTTCTCTATGGCTACACCTTC. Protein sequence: CSAIPSLLYGYTF.

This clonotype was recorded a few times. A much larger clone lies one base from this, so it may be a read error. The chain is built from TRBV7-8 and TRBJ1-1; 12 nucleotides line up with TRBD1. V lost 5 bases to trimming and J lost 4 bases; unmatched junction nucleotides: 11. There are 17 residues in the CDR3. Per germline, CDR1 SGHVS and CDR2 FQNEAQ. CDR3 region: CASSPRDRGHGSTEAFF. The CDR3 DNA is TGTGCCAGCAGCCCGCGGGACAGGGGGCACGGGAGCACTGAAGCTTTCTTT.

CDR3 residues: CAITRRAAPSTGELFF. CDR3 DNA sequence: TGTGCCATCACTAGGCGGGCTGCCCCGAGTACCGGGGAGCTGTTTTTT. The genes are TRBV10-3 and TRBJ2-2; a weak D match, TRBD2 (5 bases). V lost 7 bases to trimming and J lost 5 bases, with 20 bases between them. The CDR3 totals 16 residues. Germline V lookup: CDR1 ENHRY, CDR2 SYGVKD.